The 21 T cell receptor beta chains listed next were all sequenced from one sample in a study of neurological immune-mediated disorders. TCRdb itself ran the 5' RACE reads through MiXCR, one entry per CDR3 protein. The repertoire holds approximately 46,000 distinct CDR3 sequences, with 3% as singletons. What was sequenced was PBMCs. Receptor source: a woman between 50 and 59 years old with multiple sclerosis.

This clonotype was found many times. This chain uses TRBV20-1 with TRBJ1-2; D unclear. The CDR3 loop spans 12 amino acids. The V end lost 2 bases, the J end lost 5 bases, and 9 bases lay between the germline ends. Per germline, CDR1 DFQATT and CDR2 SNEGSKA (reference sequence). The CDR3 loop is CSARRGYYGYTF. DNA for the CDR3: TGCAGTGCTAGACGTGGCTATTATGGCTACACCTTC.

This clonotype was found many times. The chain couples TRBV5-6 to TRBJ1-1, with a weak D call TRBD1 (5 bases). The CDR3 length is 15 residues. Germline CDR1 is SGHDT and CDR2 is YYEEEE. The V end lost 7 bases, the J end lost 0 bases, and 16 bases lay between the germline ends. The CDR3 DNA reads as TGTGCCAGCTCCGTCTGGGGGATCATGAACACTGAAGCTTTCTTT. It codes for CASSVWGIMNTEAFF.

This clonotype showed up many times. The chain is built from TRBV5-1 and TRBJ2-4; the D gene is possibly TRBD2 (6 bases). This CDR3 comprises 16 residues. Per the germline V gene, CDR1 is SGHRS and CDR2 is YFSETQ. Trimming pared 5 bases from V and 7 bases from J, leaving 22 bases between. DNA of the CDR3: TGCGCCAGCAGTTTGACCGGGGGAAGCGCCCCCAACATTCAGTACTTC. Translated: CASSLTGGSAPNIQYF.

The table lists this clonotype with many counts. The rearrangement joins TRBV7-9 to TRBJ2-7, with D perhaps matching TRBD1 or TRBD2 (5 bases each). The CDR3 spans 12 residues. Between the trimmed V and J ends, which lost 6 bases and 12 bases, there was a span of 18 bases. Germline V gene sequence: CDR1 SEHNR, CDR2 FQNEAQ (reference sequence). The CDR3, as DNA: TGTGCCAGCAGATCGGGGCCAGGTGTTGGGTACTTC. Residues: CASRSGPGVGYF.

This clonotype was found many times. The J gene is TRBJ2-1, the V gene TRBV7-9, with D tentatively TRBD1 or TRBD2 (5 bases each). Trimming left V 4 bases short and J 4 bases short, with 14 bases between. The germline gives CDR1 SEHNR, CDR2 FQNEAQ (reference sequence). This CDR3 has 15 residues. Written as DNA, the CDR3 is TGTGCCAGCAGCTCGCACGGGGCCTCATACAATGAGCAGTTCTTC. Translated: CASSSHGASYNEQFF.

This clonotype was seen ten or more times. This chain links TRBV20-1 with TRBJ2-5; TRBD2 aligns across 8 bases. The CDR3 runs 15 residues. Unmatched junction bases numbered 8, after V lost 0 bases and J lost 5 bases. The V gene's germline CDR1 is DFQATT and CDR2 SNEGSKA (reference sequence). The CDR3 sequence: CSARDALSGAETQYF. The CDR3 coding sequence is TGCAGTGCTAGAGATGCCCTTAGCGGGGCGGAGACCCAGTACTTC.

This clonotype was counted ten times or more. The rearrangement uses TRBV3-1 and TRBJ2-1; possible D gene TRBD2, 5 bases. V was pared by 1 base and J by 7 bases, with 14 bases between. The CDR3 is 15 amino acids. Looked up from germline, CDR1 is LGHDT and CDR2 is YNNKEL (reference sequence). The CDR3: CASSQGAGPKNEQFF. The DNA for the CDR3 is TGTGCCAGCAGCCAAGGGGCGGGTCCCAAAAATGAGCAGTTCTTC.

The gene calls are TRBV4-1 and TRBJ1-1; 9 bases line up with TRBD1. The CDR3 has 16 residues. The V and J ends lost 1 base and 1 base, in that order; junction bases with no gene match: 4. Germline V lookup: CDR1 MGHRA, CDR2 YSYEKL. The CDR3 region has the DNA TGCGCCAGCAGCCAAGGACAGGGGGGCAAGAACACTGAAGCTTTCTTT. Protein: CASSQGQGGKNTEAFF.

This clonotype was detected ten times or more. This chain uses TRBV6-5 with TRBJ2-3, with D possibly matching TRBD2 (5 bases). This CDR3 contains 14 residues. Germline V gives CDR1 MNHEY, CDR2 SVGAGI. The V end was cut by 5 bases, the J end by 2 bases, with 11 bases between. The CDR3: CASSTGIHTDTQYF. In nucleotides, the CDR3 is TGTGCCAGCAGTACCGGGATCCACACAGATACGCAGTATTTT.

This clonotype showed up many times. The V and J genes are TRBV6-6 and TRBJ2-7; 13 nucleotides agree with TRBD2. Germline CDR1 is MNHNY and CDR2 is SVGAGI (reference sequence). The V and J ends lost 2 bases and 11 bases, in that order; junction bases with no gene match: 12. The CDR3 length is 16 residues. The CDR3 DNA sequence: TGTGCCAGCAGTTACGATGGTGAACTAGCGGGGGGGTCTGAGTACGTC. Its translation: CASSYDGELAGGSEYV.

This clonotype was counted ten times or more. This chain connects TRBV20-1 to TRBJ2-5; TRBD1 agrees at 7 bases. J was trimmed by 2 bases and V by 4 bases; bases with no gene match: 10. This CDR3 has 15 residues. Germline CDR1 is DFQATT and CDR2 is SNEGSKA (reference sequence). The CDR3 DNA is TGCAGTGCTACGGCAGGGGGAAGGAAGCAAGAGACCCAGTACTTC. Translation: CSATAGGRKQETQYF.

In its sample, this clonotype was seen many times. This rearrangement joins TRBV18 to TRBJ1-1, with D uncertain. The CDR3 consists of 14 residues. Between the trimmed V and J ends, which lost 0 bases and 5 bases, there was a span of 10 bases. The germline V gene has CDR1 KGHSH and CDR2 LQKENI. This CDR3 is CASSPPSQRTEAFF. The CDR3 nucleotides read TGTGCCAGCTCACCACCATCCCAGAGGACTGAAGCTTTCTTT.

The chain joins TRBV12-3 or TRBV12-4 to TRBJ1-5, with D possibly being TRBD1 (6 bases). This CDR3 is 15 amino acids long. Trimming pared 6 bases from V and 1 base from J, leaving 13 bases between. CDR3 residues: CASRGTGLSNQPQHF. Written as DNA, the CDR3 is TGTGCCAGCAGAGGCACAGGGCTGAGCAATCAGCCCCAGCATTTT.

This clonotype was observed at least ten times. V is TRBV3-1 and J is TRBJ2-5, with a possible D match to TRBD1 (6 bases). The CDR3 covers 13 residues. V was clipped by 2 bases and J by 6 bases, with 10 bases between them. Germline assignment: CDR1 LGHDT and CDR2 YNNKEL (reference sequence). The CDR3 nucleotides read TGTGCCAGCAGCCAACAGGGGTTTCAGACCCAGTACTTC. Translation: CASSQQGFQTQYF.

This clonotype has at least ten counts. This chain uses TRBV20-1 with TRBJ2-7; D gene ambiguous. Germline assignment: CDR1 DFQATT and CDR2 SNEGSKA (reference sequence). This CDR3 is built from 13 residues. V was pared by 1 base and J by 0 bases, with 7 bases between. The CDR3 sequence is CSARAPASYEQYV. The CDR3 DNA follows: TGCAGTGCTAGAGCACCGGCCTCCTACGAGCAGTACGTC.

This clonotype was counted many times. The gene calls are TRBV7-3 and TRBJ2-3; TRBD1 agrees at 7 bases. The germline gives CDR1 SGHTA, CDR2 FQGTGA. The V segment lost 6 bases and the J segment 2 bases; nucleotides outside the gene matches: 8. CDR3 size: 15 residues. The CDR3 is CASRDRDSFTDTQYF. DNA of the CDR3: TGTGCCAGCAGGGACCGGGACAGTTTCACAGATACGCAGTATTTT. Using reference TRBV7-3 and TRBJ2-3 for the parts outside the CDR3, the full variable domain is GAGVSQTPSNKVTEKGKYVELRCDPISGHTALYWYRQSLGQGPEFLIYFQGTGAADDSGLPNDRFFAVRPEGSVSTLKIQRTERGDSAVYLCASRDRDSFTDTQYFGPGTRLTVL.

This clonotype was counted ten times or more. The chain is built from TRBV7-2 and TRBJ2-3; 11 nucleotides agree with TRBD2. V shed 5 bases, J shed 5 bases, and the junction held 3 bases outside the gene matches. Germline V CDR1 and CDR2: SGHTA, FQGNSA. CDR3 size: 14 residues. CDR3 bases: TGTGCCAGCAGCCTCACTAGCGGGAGAGATACGCAGTATTTT. Protein product: CASSLTSGRDTQYF.

There are many counts of this clonotype. This chain links TRBV12-3 or TRBV12-4 with TRBJ2-3; 10 bases are shared with TRBD2. Trimming cost V 7 bases and J 2 bases; bases outside gene matches: 6. This CDR3 contains 15 residues. CDR3 region: CASILSGGATDTQYF. The CDR3 DNA is TGTGCCAGCATCCTAAGCGGGGGGGCCACAGATACGCAGTATTTT.

The rearrangement uses TRBV2 and TRBJ1-1; unclear D gene. V was cut by 6 bases and J by 8 bases, with 16 bases left in between. The CDR3 spans 13 residues. Germline-derived CDR1 and CDR2 are SNHLY and FYNNEI. The CDR3 sequence: CASSENRYPEAFF. The DNA for the CDR3 is TGTGCCAGCAGCGAAAACCGGTATCCCGAAGCTTTCTTT.

This clonotype was picked up many times. The V and J genes are TRBV3-1 and TRBJ2-1; possibly TRBD1 for D (6 bases). The CDR3 extends over 13 amino acids. Germline CDR1 is LGHDT and CDR2 is YNNKEL (reference sequence). V lost 4 bases and J lost 11, with 15 bases in between. CDR3: CASSPQSGHKQFF. DNA for the CDR3: TGTGCCAGCAGCCCTCAATCGGGACATAAGCAGTTCTTC.

This clonotype was counted at least ten times. The CDR3 DNA sequence: TGTGCCAGCAGCACCGGACAGGGGAGCTACACCTTC. It encodes CASSTGQGSYTF. The chain links TRBV6-5 to TRBJ1-2; TRBD1 matches 9 bases. The CDR3 has 12 residues. Germline values: CDR1 MNHEY, CDR2 SVGAGI. J lost 9 bases, V lost 6 bases, and 5 bases had no gene match.